The 19 T cell receptor beta chains presented below share a single source sample, sequenced in a study of identical twins. TCRdb itself ran the 5' RACE reads through MiXCR, one entry per CDR3 protein. The repertoire holds about 280,000 distinct CDR3 sequences, with about 8.9% as singletons. This same sample was also part of a study on yellow fever vaccine responses in identical twins.

Sequenced sample: memory (CD45RO+) T cells sorted from blood. These receptors were taken from a woman aged 18-29 years in good health.

At least ten counts were recorded for this clonotype. The chain employs TRBV5-1 and TRBJ1-2; possibly TRBD1 for D (5 bases). The CDR3 has 14 amino acids. Trimming took 0 bases from V and 3 from J, leaving 9 bases between them. Germline V gene lookup returns CDR1 SGHRS and CDR2 YFSETQ. The CDR3 nucleotides are TGCGCCAGCAGCTTGGGGGGCGCGGACTATGGCTACACCTTC. Protein sequence: CASSLGGADYGYTF.

At least ten counts were recorded for this clonotype. J is TRBJ1-1 and V is TRBV7-9, with D uncertain. CDR3 length: 13 residues. Germline-derived CDR1 and CDR2 are SEHNR and FQNEAQ (reference sequence). V shed 0 bases and J shed 1 base, with 3 bases lying between them. CDR3: CASSLAPNTEAFF. For the CDR3, the DNA is TGTGCCAGCAGCTTAGCCCCGAACACTGAAGCTTTCTTT.

This clonotype has just a few counts. The V call is TRBV6-5, the J call TRBJ1-1; TRBD1 is a possible D gene (5 bases). V was trimmed by 6 bases and J by 2 bases, leaving 13 bases between them. This CDR3 has 14 residues. Germline CDR1 reads MNHEY; CDR2 reads SVGAGI. As DNA, the CDR3 is TGTGCCAGCAGCTACGACAGAATCAACACTGAAGCTTTCTTT. This translates into CASSYDRINTEAFF.

The chain is built from TRBV27 and TRBJ2-1; the match to TRBD2 covers 10 bases. Germline V gives CDR1 MNHEY, CDR2 SMNVEV (reference sequence). V lost 6 bases and J lost 3; bases outside the gene matches: 2. The length of the CDR3 is 14 residues. The DNA for the CDR3 is TGTGCCAGCAGCGCTAGCGGGAGCTACAATGAGCAGTTCTTC. Its protein product is CASSASGSYNEQFF.

This clonotype turned up a few times. The chain joins TRBV7-9 to TRBJ2-3, with TRBD2 matching 11 bases. Germline trimming cut 0 bases from V and 0 bases from J; bases unmatched to any gene: 2. The CDR3 spans 17 residues. CDR1 is SEHNR and CDR2 is FQNEAQ in the germline V gene (reference sequence). CDR3 sequence (DNA): TGTGCCAGCAGCTTAGCCGGGACTAGCGGTAGCACAGATACGCAGTATTTT. Translated, it gives CASSLAGTSGSTDTQYF.

This clonotype showed up just a few times. V gene TRBV3-1 combines with J gene TRBJ2-2; D is possibly TRBD1 (6 bases). Germline values: CDR1 LGHDT, CDR2 YNNKEL (reference sequence). The germline V and J ends were trimmed by 3 bases and 0 bases, with 11 bases remaining between them. This CDR3 region has 16 residues. For the CDR3, the DNA is TGTGCCAGCAGCCATACCGGGACAACGAACACCGGGGAGCTGTTTTTT. Translated, it gives CASSHTGTTNTGELFF.

This chain connects TRBV10-3 to TRBJ2-1; D unresolved. V was shortened by 2 bases and J by 9 bases, with 11 bases between the two germline ends. This CDR3 comprises 13 residues. The germline V gene encodes CDR1 ENHRY and CDR2 SYGVKD. CDR3 sequence: CAISEGPKGEQFF. Here the CDR3 DNA reads TGTGCCATCAGTGAGGGCCCAAAGGGTGAGCAGTTCTTC.

The chain couples TRBV19 to TRBJ2-1; 11 bases fit TRBD2. The V segment lost 7 bases and the J segment 3 bases; nucleotides outside the gene matches: 5. The CDR3 totals 15 residues. The V gene's germline CDR1 is LNHDA and CDR2 SQIVND (reference sequence). CDR3 nucleotide sequence: TGTGCCAGTACCTCACTAGCGGGGGACTACAATGAGCAGTTCTTC. This translates into CASTSLAGDYNEQFF.

The chain carries TRBV6-2 or TRBV6-3 and TRBJ2-1, with D unclear. Trimming cost V 0 bases and J 13 bases, with 13 bases left between them. This CDR3 is 13 amino acids long. CDR1 and CDR2 (germline): MNHEY, SVGEGT. CDR3 coding DNA: TGTGCCAGCAGTTACTCTCCCACCACCTTACAGTTCTTC. The encoded protein is CASSYSPTTLQFF.

CDR3 loop: CASRFMNTEAFF. CDR3 sequence (DNA): TGTGCCAGCCGATTTATGAACACTGAAGCTTTCTTT. This chain uses TRBV28 with TRBJ1-1; D remains unclear. V gave up 8 bases and J gave up 0 bases, with 7 bases separating them. The CDR3 extends over 12 amino acids. Germline V CDR1 and CDR2: MDHEN, SYDVKM.

In its sample, this clonotype was seen a few times. The chain uses TRBV2 and TRBJ1-6; 8 nucleotides line up with TRBD1. The V gene end was trimmed by 6 bases and the J gene end by 7 bases; junction bases not matched to a gene: 8. The CDR3 totals 15 residues. Germline V lookup: CDR1 SNHLY, CDR2 FYNNEI. This CDR3 is CASRPPGTGNSPLHF. CDR3 nucleotide sequence: TGTGCCAGCAGACCTCCGGGGACAGGCAATTCACCCCTCCACTTT.

The chain carries TRBV19 and TRBJ2-5, with 9 bases identical to TRBD2. The CDR3 has 16 residues. V shed 5 bases, J shed 2 bases, and the junction held 9 bases outside the gene matches. Germline lookup yields CDR1 LNHDA and CDR2 SQIVND (reference sequence). DNA of the CDR3: TGTGCCAGTAGTCGCACCTGGCGGGGGGGTCAAGAGACCCAGTACTTC. It codes for CASSRTWRGGQETQYF.

This clonotype occurred many times. The genes are TRBV12-3 or TRBV12-4 and TRBJ2-7; D ambiguous. The germline V and J ends were trimmed by 5 bases and 3 bases, with 5 bases remaining between them. There are 11 residues in the CDR3. The CDR3 region is CASSMLYEQYF. The CDR3 DNA follows: TGTGCCAGCAGTATGCTCTACGAGCAGTACTTC.

This clonotype was observed many times. The chain couples TRBV12-3 or TRBV12-4 to TRBJ1-6; 8 bases map to TRBD1. The CDR3 contains 13 residues. V gave up 6 bases and J gave up 9 bases; unmatched junction bases: 4. The CDR3 loop reads CASRRDRSSPLHF. CDR3 DNA: TGTGCCAGCAGGCGGGACAGGAGTTCACCCCTCCACTTT.

The table lists this clonotype with a few counts. The chain recombines TRBV7-2 with TRBJ1-2; no definite D call. Between the trimmed V and J ends, which lost 8 bases and 6 bases, there was a span of 10 bases. The germline gives CDR1 SGHTA, CDR2 FQGNSA. This CDR3 is built from 11 residues. Written as DNA, the CDR3 is TGTGCCAGCGGCAGGACGGATGGCTACACCTTC. Its protein is CASGRTDGYTF.

In this sample, this clonotype turned up a few times. The V gene is TRBV7-9, the J gene TRBJ2-7; D tentatively fits TRBD1 or TRBD2 (5 bases each). V was clipped by 2 bases and J by 0 bases, with 8 bases between them. The CDR3 totals 14 residues. Germline V lookup: CDR1 SEHNR, CDR2 FQNEAQ (reference sequence). Here the CDR3 DNA reads TGTGCCAGCAGCTTATGGGACCACTCCTACGAGCAGTACTTC. Its protein product is CASSLWDHSYEQYF. The variable domain in full, with the rest retrieved from reference TRBV7-9 and TRBJ2-7, is DTGVSQNPRHKITKRGQNVTFRCDPISEHNRLYWYRQTLGQGPEFLTYFQNEAQLEKSRLLSDRFSAERPKGSFSTLEIQRTEQGDSAMYLCASSLWDHSYEQYFGPGTRLTVT.

The chain uses TRBV3-1 and TRBJ2-6; D remains unclear. The germline gives CDR1 LGHDT, CDR2 YNNKEL (reference sequence). The CDR3 has 16 amino acids. Trimming cost V 1 base and J 0 bases, with 7 bases left between them. The CDR3 region is CASSQGLTSGANVLTF. The CDR3 DNA reads as TGTGCCAGCAGCCAAGGTCTCACCTCTGGGGCCAACGTCCTGACTTTC. The variable domain in full, completed from reference TRBV3-1 and TRBJ2-6, reads DTAVSQTPKYLVTQMGNDKSIKCEQNLGHDTMYWYKQDSKKFLKIMFSYNNKELIINETVPNRFSPKSPDKAHLNLHINSLELGDSAVYFCASSQGLTSGANVLTFGAGSRLTVL.

This clonotype was counted between two and nine times. This chain joins TRBV12-3 or TRBV12-4 and TRBJ2-3, with D uncertain. The CDR3 totals 17 residues. V lost 0 bases, J lost 2 bases, and 15 bases lay in between. As DNA, the CDR3 is TGTGCCAGCAGTTTAGCGCAGTCAGACCTCAACACAGATACGCAGTATTTT. This codes for CASSLAQSDLNTDTQYF.

This chain uses TRBV28 with TRBJ1-1; tentatively, D is TRBD1 (5 bases). The CDR3 runs 14 residues. The germline V and J ends were trimmed by 7 bases and 4 bases, with 16 bases remaining between them. Germline lookup yields CDR1 MDHEN and CDR2 SYDVKM. The CDR3 protein is CASTPLGGGTEAFF. The CDR3 coding sequence is TGTGCCAGCACCCCATTGGGGGGGGGCACTGAAGCTTTCTTT.